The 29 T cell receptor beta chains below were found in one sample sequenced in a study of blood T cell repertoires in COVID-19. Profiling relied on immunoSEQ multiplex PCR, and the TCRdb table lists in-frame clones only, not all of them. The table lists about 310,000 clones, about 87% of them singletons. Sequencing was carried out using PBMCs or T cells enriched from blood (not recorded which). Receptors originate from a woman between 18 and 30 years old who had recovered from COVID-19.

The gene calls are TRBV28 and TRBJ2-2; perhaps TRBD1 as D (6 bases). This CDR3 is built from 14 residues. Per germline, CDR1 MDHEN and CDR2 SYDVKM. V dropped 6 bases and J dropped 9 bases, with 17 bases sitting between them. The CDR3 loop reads CASSRRTGIRELFF. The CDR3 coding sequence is TGTGCCAGCAGCCGACGAACAGGGATCCGGGAGCTGTTTTTT.

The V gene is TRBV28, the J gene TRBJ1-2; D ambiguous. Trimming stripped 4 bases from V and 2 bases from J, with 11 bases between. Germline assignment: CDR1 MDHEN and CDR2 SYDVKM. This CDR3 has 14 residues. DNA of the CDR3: TGTGCCAGCAGTTCAGACACAGAAAACTATGGCTACACCTTC. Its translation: CASSSDTENYGYTF.

The CDR3 loop is CASSQAFGEGYNEQFF. In DNA form, the CDR3 reads TGTGCCAGCAGCCAAGCCTTTGGGGAGGGATACAATGAGCAGTTCTTC. The chain employs TRBV4-2 and TRBJ2-1; 7 bases line up with TRBD2. Trimming cost V 1 base and J 4 bases; bases outside gene matches: 7. The germline CDR1 and CDR2 sequences are LGHNA and YNFKEQ. The CDR3 runs to 16 residues.

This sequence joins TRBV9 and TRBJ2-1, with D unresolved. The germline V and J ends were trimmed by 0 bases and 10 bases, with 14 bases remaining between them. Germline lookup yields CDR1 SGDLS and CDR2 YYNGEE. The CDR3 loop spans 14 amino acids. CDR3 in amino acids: CASSVVTAQSEQFF. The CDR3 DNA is TGTGCCAGCAGCGTAGTAACAGCTCAATCGGAGCAGTTCTTC.

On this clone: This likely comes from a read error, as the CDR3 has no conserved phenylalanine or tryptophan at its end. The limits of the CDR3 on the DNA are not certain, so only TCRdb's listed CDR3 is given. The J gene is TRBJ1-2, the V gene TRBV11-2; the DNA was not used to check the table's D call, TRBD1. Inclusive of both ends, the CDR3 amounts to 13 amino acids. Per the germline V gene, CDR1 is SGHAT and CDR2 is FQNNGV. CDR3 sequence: CASSLDNTGGDSI.

The CDR3 region has the DNA TGTGCCATCAGTGATGGGGGCGGGGGGCTGAACACTGAAGCTTTCTTT. Amino acid sequence: CAISDGGGGLNTEAFF. The chain is built from TRBV10-3 and TRBJ1-1; a possible D gene is TRBD1 (6 bases). The CDR3 totals 16 residues. The V gene lost 3 bases and the J gene lost 0 bases, with 14 bases spanning the gap. Germline V gives CDR1 ENHRY, CDR2 SYGVKD.

The CDR3 nucleotides are TGTGCCAGCAGCCTGGGACAGGGGGACTACGAGCAGTACTTC. Protein product: CASSLGQGDYEQYF. This chain joins TRBV11-2 and TRBJ2-7; 11 bases are a match to TRBD1. J gave up 3 bases and V 5 bases, and 3 bases lay outside the gene matches. This CDR3 spans 14 amino acids. CDR1 and CDR2 (germline): SGHAT, FQNNGV.

The chain's CDR3 is CASSRRLSGGFEQFF. In nucleotides, the CDR3 is TGTGCCAGCAGCCGGAGACTCAGCGGGGGGTTCGAGCAGTTCTTC. V is TRBV27 and J is TRBJ2-1, with 9 bases matching TRBD2. The CDR3 length is 15 residues. CDR1 is MNHEY and CDR2 is SMNVEV in the germline V gene (reference sequence). Unmatched junction bases numbered 13, after V lost 6 bases and J lost 10 bases.

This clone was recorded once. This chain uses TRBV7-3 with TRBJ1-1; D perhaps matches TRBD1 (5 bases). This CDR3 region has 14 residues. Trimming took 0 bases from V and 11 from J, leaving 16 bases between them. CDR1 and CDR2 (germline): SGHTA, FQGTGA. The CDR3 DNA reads TGTGCCAGCAGCTTAACGGGAGGCGGGGGTAAGGCTTTCTTT. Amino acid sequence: CASSLTGGGGKAFF.

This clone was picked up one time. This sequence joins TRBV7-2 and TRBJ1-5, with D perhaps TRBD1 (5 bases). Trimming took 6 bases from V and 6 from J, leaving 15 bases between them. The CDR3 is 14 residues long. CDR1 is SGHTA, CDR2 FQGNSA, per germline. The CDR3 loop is CASRAAGIRQPQHF. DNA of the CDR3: TGTGCCAGCAGGGCCGCAGGGATCCGTCAGCCCCAGCATTTT. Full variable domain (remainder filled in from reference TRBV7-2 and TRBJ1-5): GAGVSQSPSNKVTEKGKDVELRCDPISGHTALYWYRQSLGQGLEFLIYFQGNSAPDKSGLPSDRFSAERTGGSVSTLTIQRTQQEDSAVYLCASRAAGIRQPQHFGDGTRLSIL.

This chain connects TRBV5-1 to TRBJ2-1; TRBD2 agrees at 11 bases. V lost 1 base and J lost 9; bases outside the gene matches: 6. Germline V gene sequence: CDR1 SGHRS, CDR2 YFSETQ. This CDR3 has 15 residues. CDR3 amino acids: CASSLTSGSVGEQFF. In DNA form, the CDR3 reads TGCGCCAGCAGCTTGACTAGCGGGAGCGTGGGTGAGCAGTTCTTC. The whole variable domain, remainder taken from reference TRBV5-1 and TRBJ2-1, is KAGVTQTPRYLIKTRGQQVTLSCSPISGHRSVSWYQQTPGQGLQFLFEYFSETQRNKGNFPGRFSGRQFSNSRSEMNVSTLELGDSALYLCASSLTSGSVGEQFFGPGTRLTVL.

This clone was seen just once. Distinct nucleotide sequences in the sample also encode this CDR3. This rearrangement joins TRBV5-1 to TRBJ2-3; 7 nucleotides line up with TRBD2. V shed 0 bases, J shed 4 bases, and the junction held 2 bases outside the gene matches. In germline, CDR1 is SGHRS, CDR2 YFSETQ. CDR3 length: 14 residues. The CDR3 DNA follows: TGCGCCAGCAGCTTGGGTGGGGGGGCAGATACGCAGTATTTT. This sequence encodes CASSLGGGADTQYF.

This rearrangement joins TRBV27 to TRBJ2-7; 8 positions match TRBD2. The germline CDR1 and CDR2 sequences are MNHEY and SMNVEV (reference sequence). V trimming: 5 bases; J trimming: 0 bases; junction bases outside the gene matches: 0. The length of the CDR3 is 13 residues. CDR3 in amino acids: CASSSGSSYEQYF. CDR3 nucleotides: TGTGCCAGCAGTAGCGGGAGCTCCTACGAGCAGTACTTC.

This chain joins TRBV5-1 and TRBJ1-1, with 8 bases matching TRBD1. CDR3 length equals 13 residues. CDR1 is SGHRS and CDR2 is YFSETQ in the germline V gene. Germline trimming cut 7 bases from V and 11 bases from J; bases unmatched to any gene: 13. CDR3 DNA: TGCGCCAGCGGGGACCGGGACAGGCAGTACGCTTTCTTT. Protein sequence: CASGDRDRQYAFF.

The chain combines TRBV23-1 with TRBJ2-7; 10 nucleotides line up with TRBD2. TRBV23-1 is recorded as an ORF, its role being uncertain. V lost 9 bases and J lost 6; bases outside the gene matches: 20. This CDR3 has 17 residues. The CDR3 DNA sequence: TGCGCCAGACGGGGTTCCTACCCCTCTAGCGGGAGTTGCGAGCAGTACTTC. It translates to CARRGSYPSSGSCEQYF.

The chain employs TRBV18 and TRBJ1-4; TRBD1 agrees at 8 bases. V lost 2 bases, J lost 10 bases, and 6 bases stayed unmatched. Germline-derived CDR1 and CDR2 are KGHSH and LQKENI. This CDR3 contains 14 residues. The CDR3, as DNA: TGTGCCAGCTCACCAGAACAGGGGGAAGGAAAACTGTTTTTT. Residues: CASSPEQGEGKLFF. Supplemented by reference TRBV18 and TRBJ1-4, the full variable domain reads NAGVMQNPRHLVRRRGQEARLRCSPMKGHSHVYWYRQLPEEGLKFMVYLQKENIIDESGMPKERFSAEFPKEGPSILRIQQVVRGDSAAYFCASSPEQGEGKLFFGSGTQLSVL.

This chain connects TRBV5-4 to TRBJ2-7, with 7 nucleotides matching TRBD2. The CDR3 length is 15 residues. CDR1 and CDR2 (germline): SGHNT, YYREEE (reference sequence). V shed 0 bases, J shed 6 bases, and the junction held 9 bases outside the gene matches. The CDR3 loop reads CASSLGLAEVREQYF. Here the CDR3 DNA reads TGTGCCAGCAGCTTGGGGCTAGCGGAGGTTCGCGAGCAGTACTTC.

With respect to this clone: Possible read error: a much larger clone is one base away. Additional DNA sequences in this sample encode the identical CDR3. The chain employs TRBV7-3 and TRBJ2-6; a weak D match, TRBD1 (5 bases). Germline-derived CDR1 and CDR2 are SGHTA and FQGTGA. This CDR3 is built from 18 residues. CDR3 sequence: CASSLTWQVSSGANVLTF. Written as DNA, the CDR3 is TGTGCCAGCAGCTTAACGTGGCAGGTCAGCTCTGGGGCCAACGTCTTGACTTTC.

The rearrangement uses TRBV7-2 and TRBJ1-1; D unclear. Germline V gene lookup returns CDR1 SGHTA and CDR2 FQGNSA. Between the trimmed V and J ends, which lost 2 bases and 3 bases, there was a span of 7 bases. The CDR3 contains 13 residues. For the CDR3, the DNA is TGTGCCAGCAGCTTAAGGAGGGACACTGAAGCTTTCTTT. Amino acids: CASSLRRDTEAFF.

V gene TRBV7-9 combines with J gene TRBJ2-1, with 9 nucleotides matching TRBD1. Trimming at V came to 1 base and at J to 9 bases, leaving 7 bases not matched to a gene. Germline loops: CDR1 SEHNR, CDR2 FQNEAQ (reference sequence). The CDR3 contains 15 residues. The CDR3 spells CASSLVSGQGIEQFF. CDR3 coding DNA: TGTGCCAGCAGCTTAGTTTCGGGACAGGGTATTGAGCAGTTCTTC.

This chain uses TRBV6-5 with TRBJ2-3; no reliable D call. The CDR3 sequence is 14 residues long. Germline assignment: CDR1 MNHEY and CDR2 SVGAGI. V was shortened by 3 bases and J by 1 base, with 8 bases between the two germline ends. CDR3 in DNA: TGTGCCAGCAGTTATATCCAGGGCACAGATACGCAGTATTTT. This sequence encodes CASSYIQGTDTQYF.

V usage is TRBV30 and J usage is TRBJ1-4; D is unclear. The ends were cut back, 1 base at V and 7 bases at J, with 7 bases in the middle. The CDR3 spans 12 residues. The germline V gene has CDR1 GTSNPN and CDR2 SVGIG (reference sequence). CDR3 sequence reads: CAWSANSEKLFF. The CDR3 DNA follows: TGTGCCTGGAGTGCCAATTCTGAAAAACTGTTTTTT.

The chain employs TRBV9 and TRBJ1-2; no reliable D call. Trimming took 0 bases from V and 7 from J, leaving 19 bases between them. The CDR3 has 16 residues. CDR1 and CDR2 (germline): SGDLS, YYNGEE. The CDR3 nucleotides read TGTGCCAGCAGCGTAGTTGAGGGAACCCCCAGTGGTGGCTACACCTTC. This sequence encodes CASSVVEGTPSGGYTF.

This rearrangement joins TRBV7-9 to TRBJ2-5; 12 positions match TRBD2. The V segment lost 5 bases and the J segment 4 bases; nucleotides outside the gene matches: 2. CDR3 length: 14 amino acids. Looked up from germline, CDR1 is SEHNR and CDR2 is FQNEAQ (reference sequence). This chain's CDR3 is CASSRTSGAETQYF. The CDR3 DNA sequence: TGTGCCAGCAGCCGGACTAGCGGGGCAGAGACCCAGTACTTC.

The CDR3 region is CATSRDRLAGPNEQFF. CDR3 nucleotide sequence: TGTGCCACCAGCAGAGACCGACTAGCGGGGCCCAATGAGCAGTTCTTC. The chain combines TRBV15 with TRBJ2-1, with 11 positions matching TRBD2. The CDR3 consists of 16 residues. CDR1 and CDR2 (germline): LNHNV, YYDKDF (reference sequence). V was clipped by 0 bases and J by 6 bases; unmatched bases: 4.

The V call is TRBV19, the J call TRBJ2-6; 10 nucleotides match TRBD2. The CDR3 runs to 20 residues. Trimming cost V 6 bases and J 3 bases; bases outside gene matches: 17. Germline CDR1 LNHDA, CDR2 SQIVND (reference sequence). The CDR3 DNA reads TGTGCCAGTAGAGTCAAGGGGGTAGCGGGAGGATACGATGGGGCCAACGTCCTGACTTTC. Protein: CASRVKGVAGGYDGANVLTF.

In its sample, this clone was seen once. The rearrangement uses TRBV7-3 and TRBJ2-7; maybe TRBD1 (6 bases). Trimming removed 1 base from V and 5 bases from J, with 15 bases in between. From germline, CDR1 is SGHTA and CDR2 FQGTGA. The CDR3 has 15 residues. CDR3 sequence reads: CASSLSAGAEHEQYF. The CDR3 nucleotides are TGTGCCAGCAGCTTAAGTGCAGGGGCGGAACACGAGCAGTACTTC.

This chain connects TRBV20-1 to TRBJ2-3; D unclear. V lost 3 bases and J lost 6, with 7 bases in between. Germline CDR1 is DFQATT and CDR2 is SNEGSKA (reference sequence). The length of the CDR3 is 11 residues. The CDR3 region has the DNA TGCAGTGCTAGTCTAGGTGATACGCAGTATTTT. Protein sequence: CSASLGDTQYF.

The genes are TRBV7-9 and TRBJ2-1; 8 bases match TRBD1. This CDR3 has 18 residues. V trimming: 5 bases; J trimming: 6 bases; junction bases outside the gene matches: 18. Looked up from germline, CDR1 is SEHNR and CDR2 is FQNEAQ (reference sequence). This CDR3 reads CASSPRGEARTGTNEQFF. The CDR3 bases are TGTGCCAGCAGCCCTAGAGGGGAGGCTCGGACAGGGACCAATGAGCAGTTCTTC. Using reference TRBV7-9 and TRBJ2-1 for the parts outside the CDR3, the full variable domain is DTGVSQNPRHKITKRGQNVTFRCDPISEHNRLYWYRQTLGQGPEFLTYFQNEAQLEKSRLLSDRFSAERPKGSFSTLEIQRTEQGDSAMYLCASSPRGEARTGTNEQFFGPGTRLTVL.